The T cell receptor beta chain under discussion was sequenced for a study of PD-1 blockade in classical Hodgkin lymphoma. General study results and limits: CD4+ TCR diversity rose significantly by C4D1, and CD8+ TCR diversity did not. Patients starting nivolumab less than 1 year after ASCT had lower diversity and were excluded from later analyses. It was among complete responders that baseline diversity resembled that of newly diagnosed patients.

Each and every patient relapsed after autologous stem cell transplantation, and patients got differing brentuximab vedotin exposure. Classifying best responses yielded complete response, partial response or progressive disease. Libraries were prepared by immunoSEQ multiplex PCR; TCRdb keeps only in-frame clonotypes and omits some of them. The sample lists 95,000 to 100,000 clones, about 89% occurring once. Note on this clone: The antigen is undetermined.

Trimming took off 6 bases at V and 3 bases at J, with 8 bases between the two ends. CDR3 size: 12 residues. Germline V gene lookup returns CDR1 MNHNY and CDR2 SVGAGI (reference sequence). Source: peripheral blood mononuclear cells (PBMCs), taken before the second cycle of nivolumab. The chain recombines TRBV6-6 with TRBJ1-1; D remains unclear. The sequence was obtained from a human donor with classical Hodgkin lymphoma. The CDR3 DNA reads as TGTGCCAGCAGCCACAGAGACACTGAAGCTTTCTTT. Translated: CASSHRDTEAFF.